Sequencing of this T cell receptor beta chain was carried out in a study of T cells in Graves' hyperthyroidism and ophthalmopathy. Regions amplified from RNA transcripts were the TCR beta CDR3 regions. HTBI primers were employed in a first-round RT-PCR of the TCR CDR3. TCRdb processed the multiplex PCR reads anew with MiXCR; each CDR3 protein has one entry. Counted here are hundreds of thousands of distinct CDR3 sequences, around a sixth occurring once; the ten biggest clones make up over 15%. The J segment lost 3 bases and the V segment lost 7 bases, leaving 10 bases of the junction unmatched. CDR3 length equals 15 residues.

The chain combines TRBV12-3 or TRBV12-4 with TRBJ1-2; 8 positions agree with TRBD1. The sample comprised blood. The clonotype originates from a woman between 45 and 60 years old with Graves' hyperthyroidism that later progressed to Graves' ophthalmopathy. Here the CDR3 DNA reads TGTGCCAGCACGAAAACGGGACAGGCCCACTATGGCTACACCTTC. Protein sequence: CASTKTGQAHYGYTF.